Below, 17 T cell receptor beta chains from the same sample are listed, as sequenced in a study of blood T cell repertoires in COVID-19. The repertoire was sequenced with immunoSEQ multiplex PCR; TCRdb's copy has only in-frame clones and lacks some. The data show fewer than 450,000 clones, with roughly 88% seen just once and around 2% held by the top ten. Sequencing was performed on PBMCs or T cells enriched from blood (not recorded which). The origin of the receptors is a woman between 40 and 55 years old with acute COVID-19.

The rearrangement links TRBV5-6 to TRBJ2-7; no definite D call. V lost 0 bases to trimming and J lost 2 bases, with 9 bases between them. CDR1 is SGHDT, CDR2 YYEEEE, per germline. The CDR3 spans 14 residues. CDR3 loop: CASSLVAGTYEQYF. In DNA, the CDR3 is TGTGCCAGCAGCTTGGTGGCAGGTACCTACGAGCAGTACTTC.

The rearrangement joins TRBV4-1 to TRBJ1-1; D call uncertain. There are 14 residues in the CDR3. V lost 0 bases and J lost 4, with 9 bases in between. Germline assignment: CDR1 MGHRA and CDR2 YSYEKL. This CDR3 reads CASSQEQDGTEAFF. CDR3 bases: TGCGCCAGCAGCCAAGAACAAGATGGCACTGAAGCTTTCTTT.

The chain couples TRBV27 to TRBJ1-2, with 7 positions matching TRBD1. Per germline, CDR1 MNHEY and CDR2 SMNVEV (reference sequence). Trimming at V came to 5 bases and at J to 5 bases, leaving 11 bases not matched to a gene. The length of the CDR3 is 15 residues. The CDR3 loop is CASSVRQGIGYGYTF. Written as DNA, the CDR3 is TGTGCCAGCAGTGTGCGACAGGGCATAGGGTATGGCTACACCTTC.

J is TRBJ1-2 and V is TRBV2; the D gene is possibly TRBD1 (6 bases). CDR3 size: 13 residues. Trimming cost V 8 bases and J 0 bases, with 10 bases left between them. CDR1 and CDR2 from the germline V gene are SNHLY and FYNNEI. CDR3 DNA sequence: TGTGCCAGCTCAGGGGTTTCTAACTATGGCTACACCTTC. Amino acid sequence: CASSGVSNYGYTF.

CDR3 DNA: TGTGCCAGCAGCCACCGGACTAGCGGGGGCACCGGGGAGCTGTTTTTT. Protein sequence: CASSHRTSGGTGELFF. The V call is TRBV3-1 (or the pseudogene TRBV3-2), the J call TRBJ2-2, with 13 bases that match TRBD2. This CDR3 has 16 amino acids. V shed 3 bases and J 4 bases; nucleotides not matched to a gene: 2. Germline loops: CDR1 LGHDT, CDR2 YNNKEL (reference sequence).

This chain joins TRBV7-9 and TRBJ1-4; no firm D call. Germline-derived CDR1 and CDR2 are SEHNR and FQNEAQ (reference sequence). Trimming pared 0 bases from V and 5 bases from J, leaving 10 bases between. The CDR3 is made up of 15 amino acids. As DNA, the CDR3 is TGTGCCAGCAGCTTAGCGGCAGGTGACAATGAAAAACTGTTTTTT. Protein sequence: CASSLAAGDNEKLFF.

The chain combines TRBV30 with TRBJ2-2, with TRBD2 as a possible D gene (6 bases). The CDR3 length is 12 residues. Between the trimmed V and J ends, which lost 3 bases and 6 bases, there was a span of 8 bases. The germline CDR1 and CDR2 sequences are GTSNPN and SVGIG (reference sequence). For the CDR3, the DNA is TGTGCCTGGAGCGGGGGAGCCGGGGAGCTGTTTTTT. Its protein product is CAWSGGAGELFF.

The V call is TRBV7-2, the J call TRBJ2-5; TRBD2 matches at 11 bases. The CDR3 is 16 amino acids. CDR1 and CDR2 (germline): SGHTA, FQGNSA. With 1 base clipped from V and 9 bases from J, the junction kept 10 bases outside the gene matches. The CDR3 DNA reads as TGTGCCAGCAGCTTAGAGCTTGGGACTAGCGGCAAGGCCCAGTACTTC. Protein sequence: CASSLELGTSGKAQYF.

This rearrangement joins TRBV7-9 to TRBJ1-1; a possible D gene is TRBD1 (5 bases). The CDR3 sequence is 15 residues long. Germline CDR1 reads SEHNR; CDR2 reads FQNEAQ (reference sequence). Trimming stripped 0 bases from V and 5 bases from J, with 13 bases between. The CDR3 spells CASSLASRGKTEAFF. Here the CDR3 DNA reads TGTGCCAGCAGCTTAGCTAGTAGGGGCAAAACTGAAGCTTTCTTT.

This clone was observed once. V and J are TRBV27 and TRBJ2-1; 9 bases match TRBD2. The CDR3 is 16 amino acids. The ends lost 5 bases at V and 8 bases at J; junction bases unmatched: 13. Germline V gives CDR1 MNHEY, CDR2 SMNVEV (reference sequence). This CDR3 is CASSTRAGGAVDEQFF. CDR3 coding DNA: TGTGCCAGCAGTACCCGGGCGGGGGGGGCGGTGGATGAGCAGTTCTTC.

The chain is built from TRBV30 and TRBJ1-2; 7 nucleotides line up with TRBD1. Germline values: CDR1 GTSNPN, CDR2 SVGIG (reference sequence). The J segment lost 8 bases and the V segment lost 2 bases, leaving 8 bases of the junction unmatched. The CDR3 totals 13 residues. This CDR3 is CAWSTYRGEGYTF. The CDR3 DNA is TGTGCCTGGAGTACCTACAGGGGAGAGGGCTACACCTTC.

A single count supports this clone. CDR3 region: CASGQEGQGEWKLFF. CDR3 nucleotides: TGTGCCAGTGGACAGGAGGGACAGGGAGAATGGAAACTGTTTTTT. The rearrangement links TRBV2 to TRBJ1-4; TRBD1 matches at 9 bases. Germline assignment: CDR1 SNHLY and CDR2 FYNNEI. V shed 9 bases and J 11 bases; nucleotides not matched to a gene: 16. The CDR3 totals 15 residues.

The J gene is TRBJ2-3, the V gene TRBV9, with D tentatively TRBD2 (6 bases). This CDR3 contains 15 residues. Per the germline V gene, CDR1 is SGDLS and CDR2 is YYNGEE. Trimming took off 3 bases at V and 4 bases at J, with 15 bases between the two ends. CDR3 nucleotides: TGTGCCAGCAGCGAGTTTGGGGGGTTACCAGATACGCAGTATTTT. Translated, it gives CASSEFGGLPDTQYF. The whole variable domain, remainder taken from reference TRBV9 and TRBJ2-3, is DSGVTQTPKHLITATGQRVTLRCSPRSGDLSVYWYQQSLDQGLQFLIQYYNGEERAKGNILERFSAQQFPDLHSELNLSSLELGDSALYFCASSEFGGLPDTQYFGPGTRLTVL.

The chain has TRBV5-1 and TRBJ2-1; 10 nucleotides agree with TRBD2. V dropped 3 bases and J dropped 6; count of bases not matched to a gene: 6. CDR3 size: 15 residues. The germline CDR1 and CDR2 sequences are SGHRS and YFSETQ. CDR3 nucleotides: TGCGCCAGCAGCTCACCACGGACTAGCGGCAATGAGCAGTTCTTC. It yields the protein CASSSPRTSGNEQFF.

The chain carries TRBV6-5 and TRBJ1-6; D might be TRBD1 (6 bases). With 8 bases removed from V and 9 bases from J, the gap between germline ends came to 17 bases. CDR3 length: 14 residues. CDR1 and CDR2 (germline): MNHEY, SVGAGI. The chain's CDR3 is CASSDPLGGSPLHF. The CDR3 DNA sequence: TGTGCCAGCTCAGACCCCTTAGGGGGTTCACCCCTCCACTTT.

The chain employs TRBV19 and TRBJ1-1, with D unresolved. This CDR3 has 13 residues. Trimming left V 3 bases short and J 3 bases short, with 8 bases between. Germline V lookup: CDR1 LNHDA, CDR2 SQIVND (reference sequence). The CDR3 nucleotides read TGTGCCAGTAGTATGGACGGGGACACTGAAGCTTTCTTT. Amino acid sequence: CASSMDGDTEAFF. Full variable domain (rest looked up from reference TRBV19 and TRBJ1-1): DGGITQSPKYLFRKEGQNVTLSCEQNLNHDAMYWYRQDPGQGLRLIYYSQIVNDFQKGDIAEGYSVSREKKESFPLTVTSAQKNPTAFYLCASSMDGDTEAFFGQGTRLTVV.

V and J are TRBV5-4 and TRBJ2-3, with 9 bases aligning to TRBD2. The V gene's germline CDR1 is SGHNT and CDR2 YYREEE (reference sequence). CDR3 length: 17 residues. After removal of 0 bases from V and 4 bases from J, the junction contained 9 bases not matched to a gene. CDR3 bases: TGTGCCAGCAGCTTGGCTGTGGGCGGGGGGGCCCCAGATACGCAGTATTTT. This gives the protein CASSLAVGGGAPDTQYF. The full variable domain, rest sourced from reference TRBV5-4 and TRBJ2-3, is ETGVTQSPTHLIKTRGQQVTLRCSSQSGHNTVSWYQQALGQGPQFIFQYYREEENGRGNFPPRFSGLQFPNYSSELNVNALELDDSALYLCASSLAVGGGAPDTQYFGPGTRLTVL.